This TCR beta chain was observed in a study of T cell repertoires in cytomegalovirus infection. At the level of the study: Shared public TCR beta signatures pointed to both CMV infection and a matching HLA type.

TCRdb itself ran the reads through MiXCR, one entry per CDR3 protein. Among 85,000 to 130,000 distinct CDR3 sequences listed, around a quarter were seen once. There are many counts of this clonotype. V shed 4 bases and J 7 bases; nucleotides not matched to a gene: 10. Looked up from germline, CDR1 is SGHAT and CDR2 is FQNNGV. The CDR3 extends over 16 amino acids. Sequencing was performed on CD8+ T cells from PBMCs. This clonotype was obtained from a human donor in good health (CMV status not recorded). Some clones in this sample may be carry-over from other donors' samples. This chain uses TRBV11-2 with TRBJ2-1, with 10 bases fitting TRBD2. In DNA form, the CDR3 reads TGTGCCAGCAGCTCATCTCCAGCGGGGGGGCAGAATGAGCAGTTCTTC. Translated: CASSSSPAGGQNEQFF.